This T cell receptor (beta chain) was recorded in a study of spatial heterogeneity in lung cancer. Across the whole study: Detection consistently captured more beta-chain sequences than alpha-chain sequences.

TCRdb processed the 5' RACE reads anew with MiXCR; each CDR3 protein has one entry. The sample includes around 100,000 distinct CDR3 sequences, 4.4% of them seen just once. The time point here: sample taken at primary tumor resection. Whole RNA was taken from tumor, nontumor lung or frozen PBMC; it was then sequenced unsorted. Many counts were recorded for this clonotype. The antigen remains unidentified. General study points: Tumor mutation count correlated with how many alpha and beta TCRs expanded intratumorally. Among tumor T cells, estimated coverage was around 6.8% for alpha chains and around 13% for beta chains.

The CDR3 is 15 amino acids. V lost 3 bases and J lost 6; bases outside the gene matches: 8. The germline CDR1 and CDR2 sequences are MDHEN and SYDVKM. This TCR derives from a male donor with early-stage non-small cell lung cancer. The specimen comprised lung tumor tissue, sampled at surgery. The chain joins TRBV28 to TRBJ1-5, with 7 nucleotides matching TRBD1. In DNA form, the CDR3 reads TGTGCCAGCAGTTTTCCGACAGGGAGCGCTCAGCCCCAGCATTTT. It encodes CASSFPTGSAQPQHF.